Listed here are 21 T cell receptor beta chains from one sample, sequenced in a study of blood T cell repertoires in COVID-19. Sequencing used immunoSEQ multiplex PCR; TCRdb keeps in-frame clones, though not all of them. The table lists about 200,000 clones, 94% of them singletons. The sequencing sample was made of peripheral blood. These receptors were obtained from a man aged 30 to 45 with COVID-19, enrolled during active disease.

This sequence joins TRBV19 and TRBJ1-4, with TRBD1 identical over 11 bases. The CDR3 sequence is 15 residues long. CDR1 and CDR2 from the germline V gene are LNHDA and SQIVND (reference sequence). V was clipped by 3 bases and J by 8 bases; unmatched bases: 5. CDR3 sequence reads: CASSIMGQGVEKLFF. The CDR3 DNA sequence: TGTGCCAGTAGTATCATGGGACAGGGGGTGGAAAAACTGTTTTTT.

The rearrangement links TRBV27 to TRBJ2-7, with 12 bases lining up with TRBD2. Germline CDR1 MNHEY, CDR2 SMNVEV (reference sequence). The CDR3 spans 15 residues. V lost 5 bases, J lost 4 bases, and 6 bases stayed unmatched. The CDR3 DNA reads TGTGCCAGCAGTGTTACTAGCGGGGGGTCGTACGAGCAGTACTTC. Encoded protein: CASSVTSGGSYEQYF.

V gene TRBV27 combines with J gene TRBJ2-2, with D possibly TRBD1 on 5 matching bases. Germline assignment: CDR1 MNHEY and CDR2 SMNVEV (reference sequence). This CDR3 spans 14 amino acids. Trimming stripped 4 bases from V and 7 bases from J, with 13 bases between. The CDR3 sequence: CASSSLGENGELFF. CDR3 DNA sequence: TGTGCCAGCAGTTCATTAGGGGAAAACGGGGAGCTGTTTTTT.

The rearrangement uses TRBV5-1 and TRBJ2-7, with D tentatively TRBD2 (5 bases). Per germline, CDR1 SGHRS and CDR2 YFSETQ. V was clipped by 1 base and J by 0 bases, with 8 bases between them. The CDR3 covers 14 residues. CDR3 DNA: TGCGCCAGCAGCTTGTCCGGACTCTCCTACGAGCAGTACTTC. Translation: CASSLSGLSYEQYF.

This clone was recorded a few times. J is TRBJ1-2 and V is TRBV7-9, with TRBD1 identical over 7 bases. The CDR3 length is 13 residues. V was pared by 3 bases and J by 6 bases, with 4 bases of the junction left unmatched. The germline gives CDR1 SEHNR, CDR2 FQNEAQ (reference sequence). CDR3: CASSLYRGNGYTF. For the CDR3, the DNA is TGTGCCAGCAGCTTGTACAGGGGCAATGGCTACACCTTC.

This clone was observed once. The chain couples TRBV2 to TRBJ1-1; 7 bases are a match to TRBD1. Losses at the gene ends were 9 bases for V and 2 bases for J; bases not matched to a gene: 12. Germline CDR1 SNHLY, CDR2 FYNNEI. This CDR3 is 15 amino acids long. The CDR3 loop reads CASNPTGAVNTEAFF. The DNA for the CDR3 is TGTGCCAGTAACCCCACAGGGGCTGTAAACACTGAAGCTTTCTTT.

This clone has just a few counts. The CDR3 region has the DNA TGTGCCAGCAGCCAGGACAGGGGGCGCACAGATACGCAGTATTTT. Amino acid sequence: CASSQDRGRTDTQYF. The genes are TRBV5-4 and TRBJ2-3, with 11 nucleotides matching TRBD1. The germline V gene has CDR1 SGHNT and CDR2 YYREEE (reference sequence). This CDR3 has 15 residues. V was pared by 4 bases and J by 1 base, with 2 bases of the junction left unmatched.

This clone has just one count. The rearrangement joins TRBV24-1 to TRBJ1-5, with D possibly being TRBD1 (6 bases). Germline loops: CDR1 KGHDR, CDR2 SFDVKD. This CDR3 region has 16 residues. Trimming took off 4 bases at V and 1 base at J, with 13 bases between the two ends. The chain's CDR3 is CATSDGGRGSNQPQHF. In DNA form, the CDR3 reads TGTGCCACCAGTGACGGGGGGCGGGGGAGCAATCAGCCCCAGCATTTT.

The chain is built from TRBV6-5 and TRBJ1-2, with no clear D. CDR1 and CDR2 from the germline V gene are MNHEY and SVGAGI. The CDR3 is 13 amino acids. V was shortened by 7 bases and J by 6 bases, with 15 bases between the two germline ends. CDR3 amino acids: CASTKIGVNGYTF. The CDR3 DNA sequence: TGTGCCAGCACCAAGATCGGGGTAAATGGCTACACCTTC.

The chain has TRBV4-1 and TRBJ1-2; D possibly corresponds to TRBD1 (6 bases). CDR3 length equals 18 residues. Germline CDR1 is MGHRA and CDR2 is YSYEKL. Trimming removed 0 bases from V and 5 bases from J, with 22 bases in between. The CDR3 spells CASSQDPGRGNPFYGYTF. For the CDR3, the DNA is TGCGCCAGCAGCCAAGATCCAGGGAGGGGGAATCCTTTTTATGGCTACACCTTC.

J is TRBJ1-4 and V is TRBV2, with 8 bases lining up with TRBD1. Germline CDR1 and CDR2: SNHLY and FYNNEI. V shed 7 bases, J shed 3 bases, and the junction held 7 bases outside the gene matches. This CDR3 has 15 amino acids. The CDR3 DNA is TGTGCCAGCATCCGCCCGGGACAGGCTAATGAAAAACTGTTTTTT. Translating it yields CASIRPGQANEKLFF.

This chain joins TRBV27 and TRBJ2-5; D remains unclear. Germline V gene lookup returns CDR1 MNHEY and CDR2 SMNVEV (reference sequence). CDR3 length equals 13 residues. V lost 0 bases, J lost 4 bases, and 6 bases lay in between. The CDR3 sequence: CASSLSSGETQYF. The DNA of the CDR3 is TGTGCCAGCAGTTTATCGTCCGGAGAGACCCAGTACTTC.

The chain recombines TRBV11-2 with TRBJ2-3; the match to TRBD2 covers 7 bases. The V segment lost 1 base and the J segment 2 bases; nucleotides outside the gene matches: 9. The CDR3 runs 17 residues. Germline-derived CDR1 and CDR2 are SGHAT and FQNNGV. CDR3 sequence (DNA): TGTGCCAGCAGCTTAGTCGGGGGGATGAAGAACACAGATACGCAGTATTTT. The encoded protein is CASSLVGGMKNTDTQYF.

The chain has TRBV3-1 (or the pseudogene TRBV3-2) and TRBJ2-2; 8 bases are shared with TRBD2. The CDR3 covers 14 residues. V lost 4 bases, J lost 4 bases, and 2 bases stayed unmatched. CDR1 LGHDT and CDR2 YNNKEL come from the germline V gene (reference sequence). The CDR3 spells CASSPSGPTGELFF. In DNA form, the CDR3 reads TGTGCCAGCAGCCCTAGCGGGCCCACCGGGGAGCTGTTTTTT.

This chain connects TRBV7-9 to TRBJ2-7; 9 bases line up with TRBD1. The germline gives CDR1 SEHNR, CDR2 FQNEAQ (reference sequence). The CDR3 is made up of 14 amino acids. The ends lost 7 bases at V and 6 bases at J; junction bases unmatched: 10. CDR3 residues: CASTSRGQGSEQYF. CDR3 DNA sequence: TGTGCCAGCACCTCTAGGGGACAGGGCTCCGAGCAGTACTTC.

The V and J genes are TRBV6-5 and TRBJ2-7, with 9 bases identical to TRBD2. V lost 3 bases and J lost 0; bases outside the gene matches: 6. CDR1 is MNHEY and CDR2 is SVGAGI in the germline V gene. CDR3 size: 16 residues. The CDR3, as DNA: TGTGCCAGCAGTTATTTAGCGGGGGCGAGCTCCTACGAGCAGTACTTC. Translated: CASSYLAGASSYEQYF.

The chain links TRBV9 to TRBJ2-1, with D possibly being TRBD1 (5 bases). This CDR3 is 14 amino acids long. Germline CDR1 is SGDLS and CDR2 is YYNGEE. V lost 0 bases to trimming and J lost 5 bases, with 9 bases between them. The CDR3 spells CASSVGPDNNEQFF. The CDR3 DNA is TGTGCCAGCAGCGTAGGGCCGGACAACAATGAGCAGTTCTTC.

This clone turned up a few times. The chain recombines TRBV9 with TRBJ2-3; 7 positions agree with TRBD2. The CDR3 length is 14 residues. The germline V gene has CDR1 SGDLS and CDR2 YYNGEE. Unmatched junction bases numbered 4, after V lost 4 bases and J lost 2 bases. CDR3 sequence reads: CASSPAGDTDTQYF. In DNA form, the CDR3 reads TGTGCCAGCAGCCCCGCGGGGGACACAGATACGCAGTATTTT.

V and J are TRBV7-9 and TRBJ2-5; TRBD1 aligns across 9 bases. The CDR3 loop spans 17 amino acids. Per germline, CDR1 SEHNR and CDR2 FQNEAQ (reference sequence). Trimming removed 5 bases from V and 5 bases from J; junction bases left unmatched: 15. CDR3 DNA sequence: TGTGCCAGCAGCCAAGGACAGGGGTATATTAGTCTTGAGACCCAGTACTTC. This codes for CASSQGQGYISLETQYF.

The chain has TRBV6-5 and TRBJ1-4; D is ambiguous. This CDR3 contains 13 residues. Germline V gene lookup returns CDR1 MNHEY and CDR2 SVGAGI. V was clipped by 9 bases and J by 1 base, with 9 bases between them. CDR3: CASYEETNEKLFF. DNA of the CDR3: TGTGCCAGTTACGAGGAAACTAATGAAAAACTGTTTTTT.

The rearrangement joins TRBV6-5 to TRBJ1-1, with D hard to call. The CDR3 is 13 residues long. The V gene's germline CDR1 is MNHEY and CDR2 SVGAGI. Trimming pared 6 bases from V and 3 bases from J, leaving 11 bases between. The CDR3 DNA reads as TGTGCCAGCAGCGGGGTTTGGGACACTGAAGCTTTCTTT. Its protein product is CASSGVWDTEAFF.